This T cell receptor (beta chain) appears in the sequencing data of a study of cytomegalovirus exposure and HLA in healthy donors. Study observations and caveats: The study put 150 to 200 TCR beta chains on its list as cytomegalovirus-associated. What was likely a sequencing artifact was a cluster of highly shared sequence variants.

Turning to this clone: What it binds is not known.

PCR employed 60 Vbeta and 13 Jbeta primers. Sequenced by immunoSEQ multiplex PCR; TCRdb stores in-frame clones only, minus some. The sample includes approximately 120,000 clones, 81% seen only once; the top ten take 2.2%. Input material: PBMCs. This TCR derives from a woman aged 25 to 39 in good health and CMV-seronegative.

The CDR3 nucleotides are TGTGCCAGCAGTTTGGGTCTAGCGGGAGGCTACGAGCAGTACTTC. Translation: CASSLGLAGGYEQYF. The V gene is TRBV28, the J gene TRBJ2-7; 11 positions match TRBD2. V gave up 3 bases and J gave up 3 bases; unmatched junction bases: 4. The V gene's germline CDR1 is MDHEN and CDR2 SYDVKM. The CDR3 length is 15 residues.